The entry below gives a single TCR beta chain sequence along with its context. Its antigen is currently not known. The input lacks base qualities; no much larger clone sits a single base away. The instrument given in TCRdb is Illumina NovaSeq 6000. cDNA libraries for TCRalpha and TCRbeta were prepared by 5'RACE using constant-segment primers, with sample barcodes and unique molecular identifiers added. Trizol reagent was used to extract RNA from every sample. Library amplification was performed in two PCR steps, and a second sample barcode and Illumina TruSeq adapters were introduced in the second step. Sequencing of libraries was performed on an Illumina NovaSeq with 2 x 150 bp paired-end reads. The paper's data handling went like this. Demultiplexing of reads and collapsing into UMI-guided consensus sequences were performed with migec v1.2.7. With mixcr v2.1.11, UMI consensuses were aligned to TRA and TRB V and J templates and assembled into clonotypes. Clonotypes were classified as expanded or contracted when called significant by both edgeR and NoisET, with noise models trained on biological replicates. For edgeR calls, a false discovery rate-adjusted p below 0.01 and a log2 fold-change threshold of 1 were applied. As an exploratory analysis of dynamics, max-normalized trajectories of the 1000 most abundant clonotypes were examined with PCA combined with hierarchical clustering. Separately sequenced CD4+ and CD8+ repertoires were used to assign a CD4 or CD8 phenotype to each responding clone. Using fastp at Q25 and MiXCR, TCRdb reprocessed the public reads and kept productive beta chains. Here each entry gathers all rows of one CDR3 protein and keeps the most common genes and DNA. These V and J calls originate from TCRdb's pipeline instead of the authors' own analysis. The sample has some 320,000 distinct CDR3 sequences on record, 13% to 15% of them singletons. In total, the top ten clones hold roughly 21% of the sample.

Trimming takes 5 bases off V and 8 bases off J; junction bases not matched to a gene: 9. The CDR3 covers 15 residues, taking in both the cysteine and the phenylalanine. The only DNA kept is the CDR3, 45 bases in frame from the first base. The germline V gene (reference sequence) yields LNHDA for CDR1 and SQIVND for CDR2. Ficoll-Paque density gradient centrifugation was used to isolate PBMCs. The sample is drawn from a study of T-cell memory formation after mild COVID-19 (dated by TCRdb to the early 2020s). Broadly, across the study: TCR sequence clusters from the two donors were largely donor specific. Longitudinal TCRalpha and TCRbeta repertoire sequencing tracked T-cell clones expanding and contracting after mild COVID-19 in a couple of donors. The cohort comprised two young, previously healthy adult volunteers, one female and one male.

Paper-wide results and their limitations: SARS-CoV-2 specificity of the second-wave clones peaking on day 37 was not confirmed. The study covered only a couple of mild cases, and larger cohorts including severe cases with pre-infection samples were considered necessary. Some responding clones were detected in pre-infection memory, suggesting pre-existing cross-reactive memory T cells joined the SARS-CoV-2 response. Balanced CD4/CD8 phenotypes were observed for clones contracting from day 15 to 85, whereas a bias towards CD4+ was observed for a second wave of clones expanding from day 15 to 37. Contracting CD4+ clones appeared mostly in the CM and EM memory subsets, whereas CD8+ clones were enriched in EMRA.

Input material: PBMCs or a T cell subset sorted from them (not recorded which). This TCR was sampled from a young man who had mild COVID-19 (a few samples of this study predate the infection). The sample titles of this study are shuffled in the database, so cell type and time point are left out; the donor was told from shared clones. Here the chain combines TRBV19 and TRBJ2-1; 10 middle bases align to TRBD2. The bases are TGTGCCAGTAGTCCTGGAGTAGCGGGGGGTGATGAGCAGTTCTTC. Translation gives CASSPGVAGGDEQFF.